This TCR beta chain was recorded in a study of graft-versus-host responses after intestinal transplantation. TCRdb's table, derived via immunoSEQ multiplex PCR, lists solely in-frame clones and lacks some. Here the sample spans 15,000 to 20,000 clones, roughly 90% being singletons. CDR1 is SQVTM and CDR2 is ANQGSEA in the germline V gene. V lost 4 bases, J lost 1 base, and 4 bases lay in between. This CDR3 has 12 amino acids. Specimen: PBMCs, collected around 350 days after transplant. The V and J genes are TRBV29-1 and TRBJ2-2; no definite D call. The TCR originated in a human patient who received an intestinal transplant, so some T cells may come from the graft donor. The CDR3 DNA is TGCAGCGTTGTCGAGAACACCGGGGAGCTGTTTTTT. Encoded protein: CSVVENTGELFF.